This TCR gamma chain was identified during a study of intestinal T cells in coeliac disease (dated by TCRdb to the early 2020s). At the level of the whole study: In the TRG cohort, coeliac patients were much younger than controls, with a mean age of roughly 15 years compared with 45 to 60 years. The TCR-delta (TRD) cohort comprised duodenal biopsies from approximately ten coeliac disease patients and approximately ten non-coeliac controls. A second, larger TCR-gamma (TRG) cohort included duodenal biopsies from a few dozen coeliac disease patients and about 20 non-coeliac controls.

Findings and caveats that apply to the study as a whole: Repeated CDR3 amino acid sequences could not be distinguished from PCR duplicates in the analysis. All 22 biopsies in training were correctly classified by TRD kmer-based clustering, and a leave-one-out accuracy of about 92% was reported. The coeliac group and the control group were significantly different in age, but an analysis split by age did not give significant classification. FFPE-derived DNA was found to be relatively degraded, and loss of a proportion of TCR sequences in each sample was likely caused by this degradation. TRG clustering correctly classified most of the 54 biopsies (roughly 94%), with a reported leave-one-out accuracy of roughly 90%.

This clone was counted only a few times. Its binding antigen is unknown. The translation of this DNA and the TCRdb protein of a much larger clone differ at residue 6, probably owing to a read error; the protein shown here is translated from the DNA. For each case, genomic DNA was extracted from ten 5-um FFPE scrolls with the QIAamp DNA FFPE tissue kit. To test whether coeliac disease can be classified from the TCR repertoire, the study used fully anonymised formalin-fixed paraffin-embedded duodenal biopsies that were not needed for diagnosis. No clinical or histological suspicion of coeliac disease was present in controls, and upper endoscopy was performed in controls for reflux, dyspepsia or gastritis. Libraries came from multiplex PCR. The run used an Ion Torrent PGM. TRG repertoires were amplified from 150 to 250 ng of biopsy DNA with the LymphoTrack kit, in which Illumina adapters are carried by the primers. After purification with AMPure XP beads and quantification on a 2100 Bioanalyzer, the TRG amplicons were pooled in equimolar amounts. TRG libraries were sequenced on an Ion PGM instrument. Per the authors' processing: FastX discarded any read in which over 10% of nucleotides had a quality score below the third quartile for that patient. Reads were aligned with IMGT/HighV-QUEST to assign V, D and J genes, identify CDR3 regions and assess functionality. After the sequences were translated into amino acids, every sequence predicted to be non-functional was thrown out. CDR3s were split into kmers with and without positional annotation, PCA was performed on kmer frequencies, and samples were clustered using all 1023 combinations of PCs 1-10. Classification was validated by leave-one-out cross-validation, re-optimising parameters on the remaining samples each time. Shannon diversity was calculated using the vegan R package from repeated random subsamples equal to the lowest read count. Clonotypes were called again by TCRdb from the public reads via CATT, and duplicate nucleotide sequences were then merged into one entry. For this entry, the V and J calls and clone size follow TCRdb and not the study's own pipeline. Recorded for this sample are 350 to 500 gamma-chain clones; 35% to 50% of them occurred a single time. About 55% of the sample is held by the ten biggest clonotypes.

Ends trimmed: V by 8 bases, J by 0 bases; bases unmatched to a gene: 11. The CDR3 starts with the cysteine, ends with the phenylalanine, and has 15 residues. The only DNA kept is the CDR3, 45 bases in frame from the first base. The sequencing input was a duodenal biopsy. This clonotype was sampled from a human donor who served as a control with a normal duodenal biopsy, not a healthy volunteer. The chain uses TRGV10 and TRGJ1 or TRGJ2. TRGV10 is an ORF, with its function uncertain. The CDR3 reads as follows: CAAWDCPPNYYKKLF. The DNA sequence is TGTGCTGCGTGGGATTGTCCCCCGAATTATTATAAGAAACTCTTT.